This T cell receptor (beta chain) was sequenced during a study of tumor-infiltrating lymphocytes in primary liver carcinoma. Study-wide context: Surgical resection was used to treat these primary liver carcinoma patients. The study obtained roughly 3.5 to 7.13 million productive TCRbeta reads per sample, similar across tissue types.

V was clipped by 5 bases and J by 3 bases, with 10 bases between them. Germline-derived CDR1 and CDR2 are WSHSY and SAAADI. CDR3 length: 13 residues. This clonotype showed up many times. Its antigen is unknown. Study-wide results and caveats: The difference in top-250-clone fraction between tumors and blood was significant, favoring tumors (p = 0.039).

RNA isolated from unsorted whole blood supplied the blood RNA, with germline DNA also extracted. A constant-region primer served to make TCR beta cDNA from around 540 ng total RNA. Construction of TCR beta libraries relied on three successive nested multiplex PCR rounds employing slightly modified ARM-PCR. TRBV1-TRBV30 forward primers and a C-beta reverse primer were used in the first two PCR rounds, which each ran for about 9 cycles. In TCRdb, the multiplex PCR reads were re-called with MiXCR into one record per CDR3 protein. The sample lists approximately 300,000 distinct CDR3 sequences; roughly 60% were seen once.

The sequencing sample was made of peripheral blood. This sequence joins TRBV10-2 and TRBJ1-2; D uncertain. This clonotype originated in a middle-aged man with primary liver carcinoma and hepatitis B virus infection. The DNA for the CDR3 is TGCGCCAGCAGTTTCCTAAAGGACTATGGCTACACCTTC. Protein: CASSFLKDYGYTF.